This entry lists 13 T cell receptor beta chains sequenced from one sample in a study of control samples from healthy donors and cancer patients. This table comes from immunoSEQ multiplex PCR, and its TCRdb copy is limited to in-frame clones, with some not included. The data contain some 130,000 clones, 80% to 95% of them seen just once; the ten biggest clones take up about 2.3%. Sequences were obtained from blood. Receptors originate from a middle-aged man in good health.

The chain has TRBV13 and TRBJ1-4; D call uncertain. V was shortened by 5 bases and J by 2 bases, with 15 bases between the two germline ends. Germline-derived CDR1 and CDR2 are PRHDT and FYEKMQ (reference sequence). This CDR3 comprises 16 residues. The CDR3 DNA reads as TGTGCCAGCAGCCCCCGTTTCGGGAGGACTAATGAAAAACTGTTTTTT. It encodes CASSPRFGRTNEKLFF.

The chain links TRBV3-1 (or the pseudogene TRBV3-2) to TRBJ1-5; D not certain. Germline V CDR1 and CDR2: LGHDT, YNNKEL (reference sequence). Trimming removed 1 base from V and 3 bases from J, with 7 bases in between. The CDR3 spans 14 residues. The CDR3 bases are TGTGCCAGCAGCCAAGCAGAAGTCAATCAGCCCCAGCATTTT. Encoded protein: CASSQAEVNQPQHF.

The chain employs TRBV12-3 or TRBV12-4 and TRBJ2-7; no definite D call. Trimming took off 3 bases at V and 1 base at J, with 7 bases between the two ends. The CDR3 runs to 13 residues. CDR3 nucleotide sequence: TGTGCCAGCAGTTTCGGTCCATCCTACGAGCAGTACTTC. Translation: CASSFGPSYEQYF.

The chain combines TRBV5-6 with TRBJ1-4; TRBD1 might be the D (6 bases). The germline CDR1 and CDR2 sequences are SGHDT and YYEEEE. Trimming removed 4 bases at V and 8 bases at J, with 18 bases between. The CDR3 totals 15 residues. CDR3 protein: CASSLTGREWEKLFF. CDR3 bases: TGTGCCAGCAGCCTAACAGGGAGGGAATGGGAAAAACTGTTTTTT. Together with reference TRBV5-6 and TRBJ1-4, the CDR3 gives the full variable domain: DAGVTQSPTHLIKTRGQQVTLRCSPKSGHDTVSWYQQALGQGPQFIFQYYEEEERQRGNFPDRFSGHQFPNYSSELNVNALLLGDSALYLCASSLTGREWEKLFFGSGTQLSVL.

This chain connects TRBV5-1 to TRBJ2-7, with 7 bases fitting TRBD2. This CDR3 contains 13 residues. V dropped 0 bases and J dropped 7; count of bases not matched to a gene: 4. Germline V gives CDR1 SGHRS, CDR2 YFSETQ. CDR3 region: CASSLAGGWEQYF. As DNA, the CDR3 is TGCGCCAGCAGCTTGGCCGGGGGGTGGGAGCAGTACTTC. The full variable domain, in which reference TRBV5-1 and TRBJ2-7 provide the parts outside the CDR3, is KAGVTQTPRYLIKTRGQQVTLSCSPISGHRSVSWYQQTPGQGLQFLFEYFSETQRNKGNFPGRFSGRQFSNSRSEMNVSTLELGDSALYLCASSLAGGWEQYFGPGTRLTVT.

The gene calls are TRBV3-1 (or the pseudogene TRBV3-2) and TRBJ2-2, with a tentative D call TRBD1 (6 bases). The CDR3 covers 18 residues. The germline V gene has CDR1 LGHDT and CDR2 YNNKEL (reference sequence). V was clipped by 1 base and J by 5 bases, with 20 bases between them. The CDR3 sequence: CASSQVSVRTANTGELFF. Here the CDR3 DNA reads TGTGCCAGCAGCCAAGTCTCGGTTCGGACAGCTAATACCGGGGAGCTGTTTTTT.

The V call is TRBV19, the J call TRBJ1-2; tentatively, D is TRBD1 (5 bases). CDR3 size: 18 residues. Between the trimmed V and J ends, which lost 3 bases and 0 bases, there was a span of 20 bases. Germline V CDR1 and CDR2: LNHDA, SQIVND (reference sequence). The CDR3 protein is CASSIRPGLRGANYGYTF. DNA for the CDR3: TGTGCCAGTAGTATCCGCCCGGGACTCCGGGGGGCTAACTATGGCTACACCTTC.

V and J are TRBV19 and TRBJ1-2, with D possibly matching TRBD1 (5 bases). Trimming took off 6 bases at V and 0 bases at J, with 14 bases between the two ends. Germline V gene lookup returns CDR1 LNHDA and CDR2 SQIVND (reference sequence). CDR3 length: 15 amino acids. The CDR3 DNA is TGTGCCAGTAGCCCCCAGCGGGACTCTAACTATGGCTACACCTTC. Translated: CASSPQRDSNYGYTF.

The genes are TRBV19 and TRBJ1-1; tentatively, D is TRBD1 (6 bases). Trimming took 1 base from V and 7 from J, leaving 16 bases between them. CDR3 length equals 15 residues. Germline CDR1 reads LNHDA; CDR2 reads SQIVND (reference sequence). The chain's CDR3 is CASSIGTVQSGEAFF. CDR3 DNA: TGTGCCAGTAGTATAGGGACAGTTCAATCTGGTGAAGCTTTCTTT. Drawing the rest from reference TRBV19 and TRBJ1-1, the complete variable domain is DGGITQSPKYLFRKEGQNVTLSCEQNLNHDAMYWYRQDPGQGLRLIYYSQIVNDFQKGDIAEGYSVSREKKESFPLTVTSAQKNPTAFYLCASSIGTVQSGEAFFGQGTRLTVV.

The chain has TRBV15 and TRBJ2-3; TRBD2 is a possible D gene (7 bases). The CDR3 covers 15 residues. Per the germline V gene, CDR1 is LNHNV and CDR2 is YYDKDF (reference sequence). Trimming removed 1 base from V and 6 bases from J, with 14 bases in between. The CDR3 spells CATSRVEGGPDTQYF. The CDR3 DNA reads TGTGCCACCAGCAGAGTGGAGGGGGGGCCGGATACGCAGTATTTT.

The CDR3 DNA sequence: TGTGCCAGCAACCCAGGGGGATTTGAGCAGTTCTTC. Amino acid sequence: CASNPGGFEQFF. The chain links TRBV7-9 to TRBJ2-1; 7 nucleotides align to TRBD1. The germline V gene encodes CDR1 SEHNR and CDR2 FQNEAQ (reference sequence). CDR3 length: 12 amino acids. Germline trimming cut 7 bases from V and 9 bases from J; bases unmatched to any gene: 6.

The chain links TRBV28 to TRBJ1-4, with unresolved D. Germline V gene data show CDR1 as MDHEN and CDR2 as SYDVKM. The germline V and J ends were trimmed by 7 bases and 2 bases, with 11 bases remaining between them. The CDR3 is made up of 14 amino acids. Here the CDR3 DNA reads TGTGCCAGCACCGAGCGAGGGACTAATGAAAAACTGTTTTTT. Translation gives CASTERGTNEKLFF. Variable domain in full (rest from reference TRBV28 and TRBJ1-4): DVKVTQSSRYLVKRTGEKVFLECVQDMDHENMFWYRQDPGLGLRLIYFSYDVKMKEKGDIPEGYSVSREKKERFSLILESASTNQTSMYLCASTERGTNEKLFFGSGTQLSVL.

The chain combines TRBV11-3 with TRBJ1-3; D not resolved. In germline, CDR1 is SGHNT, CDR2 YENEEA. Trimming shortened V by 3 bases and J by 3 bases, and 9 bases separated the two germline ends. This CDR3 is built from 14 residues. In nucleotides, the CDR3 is TGTGCCAGCAGCTTGTCAGGACTTGGAAACACCATATATTTT. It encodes CASSLSGLGNTIYF.